Sequencing of this T cell receptor (beta chain) was carried out in a study of cytomegalovirus exposure and HLA in healthy donors. Study-wide results and limits: Reports state that TCR beta sequences accurately predicted most subjects' HLA-A and HLA-B alleles. Segments of the TCR beta V type were, in most cases, productive about 87% or about 30% of the time in an earlier analysis.

The PCR had 60 Vbeta and 13 Jbeta primers. Here immunoSEQ multiplex PCR was the method, and the copy in TCRdb shows in-frame clones only, minus some. The sample holds fewer than 85,000 clones, 60% to 85% seen once. Losses at the gene ends were 5 bases for V and 4 bases for J; bases not matched to a gene: 9. Per germline, CDR1 SGHTA and CDR2 FQGNSA. The CDR3 loop spans 15 amino acids. Remarks on this clone: The antigen is not known.

The sequencing input was PBMCs. The receptor's source is a young man in good health and CMV-seropositive. This chain links TRBV7-2 with TRBJ2-5; 8 bases are a match to TRBD2. This CDR3 is CASSRQGLGVETQYF. In DNA, the CDR3 is TGTGCCAGCAGCCGCCAGGGACTAGGAGTAGAGACCCAGTACTTC.